What follows are 19 T cell receptor beta chains derived from one specimen sequenced in a study of a mutant IDH1 vaccine in newly diagnosed glioma. This table comes from immunoSEQ multiplex PCR, and its TCRdb copy is limited to in-frame clones, with some not included. The sample lists approximately 82,000 clones; more than 80% were seen once. As to time point: week 23, last vaccination. The investigators gave 300 ug of mutant IDH1 20-mer peptide in each vaccine dose, together with topical imiquimod. No antigen has been identified for these receptors. The sequencing used PBMCs, collected from a glioma patient whose treatment included an IDH1 peptide vaccine. These TCRs come from a woman aged 50 to 60 with glioma.

The V gene is TRBV5-1, the J gene TRBJ1-5; TRBD1 agrees at 12 bases. CDR1 and CDR2 (germline): SGHRS, YFSETQ. CDR3 size: 16 residues. V shed 2 bases, J shed 3 bases, and the junction held 3 bases outside the gene matches. The chain's CDR3 is CASSLGTGGPNQPQHF. In DNA form, the CDR3 reads TGCGCCAGCAGCTTAGGGACAGGGGGCCCCAATCAGCCCCAGCATTTT.

This clone appeared a few times. The CDR3 DNA reads TGTGCCAGCAGAAGGGGGGAAATGAACACTGAAGCTTTCTTT. Encoded protein: CASRRGEMNTEAFF. The V call is TRBV6-6, the J call TRBJ1-1; the D gene is possibly TRBD1 (6 bases). This CDR3 region has 14 residues. V was trimmed by 6 bases and J by 0 bases, leaving 11 bases between them. The germline V gene encodes CDR1 MNHNY and CDR2 SVGAGI (reference sequence).

This clone was counted between two and nine times. The gene calls are TRBV23-1 and TRBJ2-2, with D possibly TRBD1 on 5 matching bases. Being an ORF, TRBV23-1 has a function that is uncertain. CDR3 length: 15 amino acids. The V end lost 2 bases, the J end lost 1 base, and 8 bases lay between the germline ends. The CDR3 spells CASSQRQGNTGELFF. The DNA for the CDR3 is TGCGCCAGCAGTCAAAGGCAGGGGAACACCGGGGAGCTGTTTTTT.

The chain employs TRBV29-1 and TRBJ1-1, with 11 bases lining up with TRBD1. Germline lookup yields CDR1 SQVTM and CDR2 ANQGSEA. The CDR3 runs to 14 residues. Trimming cost V 6 bases and J 3 bases; bases outside gene matches: 6. Written as DNA, the CDR3 is TGCAGCGTCGGACAGGGGGCCTTCGACACTGAAGCTTTCTTT. Translation gives CSVGQGAFDTEAFF.

This chain uses TRBV7-3 with TRBJ2-1; the D is unclear. The CDR3 is 12 amino acids. CDR1 and CDR2 from the germline V gene are SGHTA and FQGTGA. Between the trimmed V and J ends, which lost 2 bases and 9 bases, there was a span of 8 bases. CDR3 DNA sequence: TGTGCCAGCAGCTTAGGGCCAGGTGAGCAGTTCTTC. Its protein product is CASSLGPGEQFF.

The gene calls are TRBV10-3 and TRBJ1-5, with D uncertain. From germline, CDR1 is ENHRY and CDR2 SYGVKD. Trimming left V 0 bases short and J 2 bases short, with 5 bases between. This CDR3 has 14 amino acids. Written as DNA, the CDR3 is TGTGCCATCAGTGAGTCTGCAGGCAATCAGCCCCAGCATTTT. Translating it yields CAISESAGNQPQHF.

Details on this clone: The sample has other DNA sequences that encode this CDR3 too. J is TRBJ2-5 and V is TRBV4-1, with D perhaps matching TRBD2 (6 bases). Trimming removed 0 bases from V and 5 bases from J, with 10 bases in between. The CDR3 has 14 residues. CDR1 is MGHRA, CDR2 YSYEKL, per germline. The CDR3 nucleotides are TGCGCCAGCAGCCAAGATCCCCGGGGGGAGACCCAGTACTTC. This encodes CASSQDPRGETQYF.

The chain is built from TRBV4-1 and TRBJ2-5; 11 bases line up with TRBD2. Germline V gene sequence: CDR1 MGHRA, CDR2 YSYEKL. The CDR3 has 15 residues. V trimming: 4 bases; J trimming: 2 bases; junction bases outside the gene matches: 3. CDR3 protein: CASSPGTSGQETQYF. CDR3 in DNA: TGCGCCAGCAGCCCCGGGACTAGCGGACAAGAGACCCAGTACTTC.

V usage is TRBV5-1 and J usage is TRBJ1-1; 9 bases line up with TRBD1. Germline V gene sequence: CDR1 SGHRS, CDR2 YFSETQ. There are 18 residues in the CDR3. V shed 5 bases, J shed 1 base, and the junction held 15 bases outside the gene matches. The CDR3 is CASRGGGQGILGNTEAFF. The CDR3 DNA reads TGCGCCAGCAGGGGTGGCGGACAGGGGATTTTGGGGAACACTGAAGCTTTCTTT.

This chain joins TRBV5-1 and TRBJ1-1; 9 bases agree with TRBD1. From germline, CDR1 is SGHRS and CDR2 YFSETQ. The CDR3 totals 16 residues. The V segment lost 1 base and the J segment 5 bases; nucleotides outside the gene matches: 9. The CDR3 region has the DNA TGCGCCAGCAGCTTGTTTGGGACAGGGAGGGGAACTGAAGCTTTCTTT. As protein: CASSLFGTGRGTEAFF.

The rearrangement links TRBV10-3 to TRBJ2-1; 12 positions agree with TRBD2. The CDR3 runs to 15 residues. From germline, CDR1 is ENHRY and CDR2 SYGVKD. The trim removed 10 bases at V and 6 bases at J, leaving 10 bases unmatched. The CDR3 here is CASRTSGKEGNEQFF. Here the CDR3 DNA reads TGTGCCAGCCGGACTAGCGGGAAGGAGGGCAATGAGCAGTTCTTC.

V is TRBV2 and J is TRBJ1-6; D not certain. The germline CDR1 and CDR2 sequences are SNHLY and FYNNEI. The CDR3 totals 14 residues. Trimming cost V 1 base and J 5 bases, with 6 bases left between them. CDR3 in DNA: TGTGCCAGCAGTGAAGACGCTAATAATTCACCCCTCCACTTT. Translating it yields CASSEDANNSPLHF. Drawing the rest from reference TRBV2 and TRBJ1-6, the complete variable domain is EPEVTQTPSHQVTQMGQEVILRCVPISNHLYFYWYRQILGQKVEFLVSFYNNEISEKSEIFDDQFSVERPDGSNFTLKIRSTKLEDSAMYFCASSEDANNSPLHFGNGTRLTVT.

With regard to this clone: The junction and the germline gene differ at one end; a read error may be behind it. This rearrangement joins TRBV6-6 to TRBJ2-5; 7 bases fit TRBD2. Germline V gives CDR1 MNHNY, CDR2 SVGAGI (reference sequence). The CDR3 covers 11 residues. The CDR3 is CASRSRDYQDF. CDR3 DNA sequence: TGTGCCAGCAGATCCCGGGACTACCAGGACTTC.

The rearrangement links TRBV5-1 to TRBJ2-1; D gene unclear. The germline V and J ends were trimmed by 4 bases and 1 base, with 9 bases remaining between them. Germline V CDR1 and CDR2: SGHRS, YFSETQ. There are 14 residues in the CDR3. The CDR3 DNA is TGCGCCAGCAGCGGTGAGGCATCCTACAATGAGCAGTTCTTC. This codes for CASSGEASYNEQFF.

The CDR3: CSVETGTGGYEQYF. CDR3 in DNA: TGCAGCGTTGAAACCGGGACAGGGGGTTACGAGCAGTACTTC. The chain uses TRBV29-1 and TRBJ2-7; TRBD1 matches 11 bases. From germline, CDR1 is SQVTM and CDR2 ANQGSEA. The V gene end was trimmed by 2 bases and the J gene end by 4 bases; junction bases not matched to a gene: 4. CDR3 length equals 14 residues.

The rearrangement links TRBV7-3 to TRBJ2-2, with 9 bases fitting TRBD2. CDR3 size: 15 residues. Trimming at V came to 5 bases and at J to 3 bases, leaving 4 bases not matched to a gene. The germline gives CDR1 SGHTA, CDR2 FQGTGA. This CDR3 reads CASSPWTSDTGELFF. DNA of the CDR3: TGTGCCAGCAGCCCTTGGACTAGCGACACCGGGGAGCTGTTTTTT.

The genes are TRBV7-3 and TRBJ2-1, with 7 bases identical to TRBD2. Trimming took 2 bases from V and 2 from J; bases not matched to a gene: 3. This CDR3 contains 15 residues. Germline V lookup: CDR1 SGHTA, CDR2 FQGTGA. The CDR3 nucleotides are TGTGCCAGCAGCTTAGGAGGGAGGGCCTACAATGAGCAGTTCTTC. Translation: CASSLGGRAYNEQFF.

The sample holds one count of this clone. In DNA form, the CDR3 reads TGTGCCAGCAGCCCGTCCAGGGCCCCAGGGAGGGGTGAAGCTTTCTTT. It translates to CASSPSRAPGRGEAFF. The V gene is TRBV7-2, the J gene TRBJ1-1; D may be TRBD1 (5 bases). There are 16 residues in the CDR3. Trimming shortened V by 5 bases and J by 7 bases, and 23 bases separated the two germline ends. The germline V gene encodes CDR1 SGHTA and CDR2 FQGNSA.

This chain joins TRBV18 and TRBJ1-4; 7 bases agree with TRBD1. Germline CDR1 and CDR2: KGHSH and LQKENI. Germline trimming cut 0 bases from V and 11 bases from J; bases unmatched to any gene: 6. The CDR3 consists of 14 residues. For the CDR3, the DNA is TGTGCCAGCTCACCACCGACAGGGCGTCGCAAACTGTTTTTT. This translates into CASSPPTGRRKLFF.